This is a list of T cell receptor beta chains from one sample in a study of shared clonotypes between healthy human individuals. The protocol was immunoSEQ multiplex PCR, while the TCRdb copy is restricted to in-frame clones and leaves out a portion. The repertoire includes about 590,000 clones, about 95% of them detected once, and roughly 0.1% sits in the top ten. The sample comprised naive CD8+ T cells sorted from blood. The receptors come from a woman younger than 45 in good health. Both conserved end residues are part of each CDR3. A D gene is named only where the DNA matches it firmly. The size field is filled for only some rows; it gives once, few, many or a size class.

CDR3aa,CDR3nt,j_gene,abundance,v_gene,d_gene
CASSLGGSNYGYTF,TGTGCCAGCAGCCTCGGTGGCAGTAACTATGGCTACACCTTC,TRBJ1-2,.,TRBV5-6,.
CASSAGVASSYEQYF,TGTGCCAGCAGTGCGGGCGTAGCCAGCTCCTACGAGCAGTACTTC,TRBJ2-7,once,TRBV27,.
CASSQGRGGAGDTQYF,TGCGCCAGCAGCCAAGGCCGCGGGGGAGCGGGAGATACGCAGTATTTT,TRBJ2-3,.,TRBV4-1,TRBD2
CASSLTSGGQETQYF,TGTGCCAGCAGCTTAACTAGCGGGGGACAAGAGACCCAGTACTTC,TRBJ2-5,.,TRBV7-9,TRBD2
CASSELAGENEQYF,TGTGCCAGCAGTGAACTGGCGGGAGAGAACGAGCAGTACTTC,TRBJ2-7,once,TRBV2,TRBD2
CASSVALAENEQFF,TGTGCCAGCAGCGTAGCTCTAGCTGAAAATGAGCAGTTCTTC,TRBJ2-1,.,TRBV9,.
CASSLGYSGRNNEQFF,TGTGCCAGCAGCTTAGGGTATAGCGGGCGTAACAATGAGCAGTTCTTC,TRBJ2-1,.,TRBV7-9,TRBD2
CASSLGPGWKNTEAFF,TGTGCCAGCAGTCTAGGGCCAGGGTGGAAGAACACTGAAGCTTTCTTT,TRBJ1-1,once,TRBV27,.
CASSLMDTEQYF,TGTGCCAGCAGCTTAATGGACACAGAGCAGTACTTC,TRBJ2-7,once,TRBV11-1,.
CASSLGVSGDYEQYF,TGTGCCAGCAGCTTAGGTGTGTCAGGGGACTACGAGCAGTACTTC,TRBJ2-7,.,TRBV7-8,.
CATSTRLAGAFNEQFF,TGTGCCACCAGCACCCGACTAGCGGGAGCTTTCAATGAGCAGTTCTTC,TRBJ2-1,.,TRBV15,TRBD2
CASSPGTGLGEAFF,TGTGCCAGCAGTCCTGGGACAGGGCTCGGTGAAGCTTTCTTT,TRBJ1-1,.,TRBV27,TRBD1
CASNLGQAYNEQFF,TGTGCCAGCAACCTCGGACAGGCCTACAATGAGCAGTTCTTC,TRBJ2-1,.,TRBV28,TRBD1
CASSDGTSGRERCEQYF,TGTGCCAGCAGTGACGGGACTAGCGGGAGGGAGCGTTGTGAGCAGTACTTC,TRBJ2-7,.,TRBV6-4,TRBD2
CASSYIPTTEAFF,TGTGCCAGCAGTTACATTCCGACCACTGAAGCTTTCTTT,TRBJ1-1,.,TRBV6-5,.
CASSKDTGELFF,TGCGCCAGCAGCAAAGATACCGGGGAGCTGTTTTTT,TRBJ2-2,.,TRBV5-1,.
CASSLYPGETGELFF,TGTGCCAGCAGTTTATATCCAGGAGAGACCGGGGAGCTGTTTTTT,TRBJ2-2,.,TRBV27,.
CASRLGSVGQPQHF,TGTGCCAGCAGGCTAGGGTCCGTCGGACAGCCCCAGCATTTT,TRBJ1-5,.,TRBV27,.
CASSQEMSENYEQYF,TGCGCCAGCAGCCAAGAGATGAGCGAGAACTACGAGCAGTACTTC,TRBJ2-7,.,TRBV4-1,.
CASSLGANAQYF,TGTGCCAGCAGCTTAGGGGCGAATGCCCAGTACTTC,TRBJ2-5,.,TRBV7-9,.
CASSEPDRGKTEAFF,TGCGCCAGCAGTGAGCCGGACAGGGGTAAAACTGAAGCTTTCTTT,TRBJ1-1,.,TRBV10-1,TRBD1
CASSWTGSEGGELFF,TGCGCCAGCAGCTGGACAGGATCTGAGGGCGGGGAGCTGTTTTTT,TRBJ2-2,.,TRBV5-1,TRBD1